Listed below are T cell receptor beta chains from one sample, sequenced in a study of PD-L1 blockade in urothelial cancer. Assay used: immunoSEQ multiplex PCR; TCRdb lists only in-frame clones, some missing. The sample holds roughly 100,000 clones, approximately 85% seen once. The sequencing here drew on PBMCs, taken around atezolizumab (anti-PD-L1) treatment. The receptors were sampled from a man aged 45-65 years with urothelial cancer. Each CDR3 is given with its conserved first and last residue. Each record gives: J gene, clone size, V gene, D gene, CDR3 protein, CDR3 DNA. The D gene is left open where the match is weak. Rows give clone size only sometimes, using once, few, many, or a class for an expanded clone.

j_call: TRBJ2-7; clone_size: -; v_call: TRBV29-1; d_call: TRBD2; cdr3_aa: CSAEHSGTYEQYF; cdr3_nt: TGCAGCGCCGAGCATAGCGGGACTTACGAGCAGTACTTC
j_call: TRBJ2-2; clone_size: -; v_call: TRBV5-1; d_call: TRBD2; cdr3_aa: CASSLGPSGPTGELFF; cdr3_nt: TGCGCCAGCAGCTTGGGTCCTAGCGGCCCTACCGGGGAGCTGTTTTTT
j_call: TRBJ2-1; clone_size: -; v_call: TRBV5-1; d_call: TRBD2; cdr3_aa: CASSLAASGKLDEQFF; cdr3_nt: TGCGCCAGCAGCTTGGCGGCTAGCGGGAAACTTGATGAGCAGTTCTTC
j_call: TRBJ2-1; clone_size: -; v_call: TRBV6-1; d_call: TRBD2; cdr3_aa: CASKGLAGDNEQFF; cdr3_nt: TGTGCCAGCAAAGGACTAGCGGGAGACAATGAGCAGTTCTTC
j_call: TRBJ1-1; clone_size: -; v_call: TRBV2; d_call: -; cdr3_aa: CASSGDMNTEAFF; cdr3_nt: TGTGCCAGCAGCGGGGACATGAACACTGAAGCTTTCTTT
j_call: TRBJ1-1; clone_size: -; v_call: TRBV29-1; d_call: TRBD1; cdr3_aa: CSASFPGQGSTEAFF; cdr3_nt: TGCAGCGCCTCCTTCCCGGGACAGGGGAGCACTGAAGCTTTCTTT
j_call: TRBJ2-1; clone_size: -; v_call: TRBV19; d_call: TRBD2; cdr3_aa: CASSMIAGGRNEQFF; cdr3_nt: TGTGCCAGTAGTATGATAGCGGGCGGACGCAATGAGCAGTTCTTC
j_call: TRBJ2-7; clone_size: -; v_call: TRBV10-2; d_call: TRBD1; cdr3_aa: CASSEVQGFDEQYF; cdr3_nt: TGCGCCAGCAGTGAGGTACAGGGGTTCGACGAGCAGTACTTC
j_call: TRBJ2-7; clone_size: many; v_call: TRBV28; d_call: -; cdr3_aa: CASSNLAVEQYF; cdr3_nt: TGTGCCAGCAGTAACCTAGCTGTCGAGCAGTACTTC
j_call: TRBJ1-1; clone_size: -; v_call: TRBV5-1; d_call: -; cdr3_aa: CASSLWGGNTEAFF; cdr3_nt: TGCGCCAGCAGCTTGTGGGGGGGGAACACTGAAGCTTTCTTT
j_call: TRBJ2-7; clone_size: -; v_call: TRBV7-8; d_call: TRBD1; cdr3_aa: CASSLRTGVYEQYF; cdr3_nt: TGTGCCAGCAGCTTACGGACAGGGGTGTACGAGCAGTACTTC
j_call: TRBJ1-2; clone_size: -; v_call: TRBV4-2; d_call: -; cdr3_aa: CASSQDIMGYYGYTF; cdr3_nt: TGTGCCAGCAGCCAAGATATTATGGGCTACTATGGCTACACCTTC
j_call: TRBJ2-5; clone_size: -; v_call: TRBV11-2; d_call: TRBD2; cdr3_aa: CASSTPIAGVETQYF; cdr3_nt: TGTGCCAGCAGCACACCCATAGCGGGAGTGGAGACCCAGTACTTC
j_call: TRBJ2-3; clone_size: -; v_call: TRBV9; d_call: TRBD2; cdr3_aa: CASSVELAESDTQYF; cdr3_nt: TGTGCCAGCAGCGTAGAACTAGCGGAGTCAGATACGCAGTATTTT
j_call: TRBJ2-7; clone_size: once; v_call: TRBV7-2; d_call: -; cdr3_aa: CASSGAYEQYF; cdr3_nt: TGTGCCAGCAGCGGGGCATACGAGCAGTACTTC
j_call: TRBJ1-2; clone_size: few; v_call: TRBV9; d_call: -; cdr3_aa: CASSVPGSGYGYTF; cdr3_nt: TGTGCCAGCAGCGTGCCGGGTAGCGGCTATGGCTACACCTTC
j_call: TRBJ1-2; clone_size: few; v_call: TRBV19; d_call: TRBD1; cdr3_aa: CASRKGGTGSNYGYTF; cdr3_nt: TGTGCCAGTAGAAAAGGAGGGACAGGGTCCAACTATGGCTACACCTTC
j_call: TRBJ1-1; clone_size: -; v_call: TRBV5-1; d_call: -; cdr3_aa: CASSSPNTEAFF; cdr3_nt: TGCGCCAGCAGCTCCCCTAACACTGAAGCTTTCTTT
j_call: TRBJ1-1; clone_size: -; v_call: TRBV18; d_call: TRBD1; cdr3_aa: CASSRAGTDMDEAFF; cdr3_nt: TGTGCCAGCTCAAGGGCAGGGACAGATATGGACGAAGCTTTCTTT
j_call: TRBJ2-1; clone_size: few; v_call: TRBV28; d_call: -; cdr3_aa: CASSPVAGAMNNEQFF; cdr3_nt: TGTGCCAGCAGTCCGGTCGCGGGCGCTATGAACAATGAGCAGTTCTTC
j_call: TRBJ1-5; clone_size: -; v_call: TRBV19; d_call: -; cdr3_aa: CASSIGGQPQHF; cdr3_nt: TGTGCCAGTAGTATAGGCGGTCAGCCCCAGCATTTT
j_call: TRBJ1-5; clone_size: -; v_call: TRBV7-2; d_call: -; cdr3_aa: CASSLVVALNQPQHF; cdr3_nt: TGTGCCAGCAGCCTTGTCGTCGCACTTAATCAGCCCCAGCATTTT
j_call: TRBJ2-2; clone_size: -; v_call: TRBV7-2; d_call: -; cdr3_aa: CASSLEGSGSGELFF; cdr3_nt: TGTGCCAGCAGCTTGGAGGGCAGTGGTTCCGGGGAGCTGTTTTTT
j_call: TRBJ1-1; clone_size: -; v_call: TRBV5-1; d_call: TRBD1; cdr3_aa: CASSYRQGEAFF; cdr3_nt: TGCGCCAGCAGCTACAGACAGGGGGAAGCTTTCTTT
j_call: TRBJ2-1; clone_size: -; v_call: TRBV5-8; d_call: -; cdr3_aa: CASRSDSNRNEQFF; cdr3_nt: TGTGCCAGCAGAAGTGACAGCAATCGGAATGAGCAGTTCTTC
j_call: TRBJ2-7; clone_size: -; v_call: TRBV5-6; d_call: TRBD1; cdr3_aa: CASSPTGSYEQYF; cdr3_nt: TGTGCCAGCAGCCCGACAGGGTCCTACGAGCAGTACTTC
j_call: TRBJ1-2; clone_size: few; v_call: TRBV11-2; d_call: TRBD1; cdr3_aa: CASSLGTGNGYTF; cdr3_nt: TGTGCCAGCAGCCTCGGGACAGGGAACGGCTACACCTTC
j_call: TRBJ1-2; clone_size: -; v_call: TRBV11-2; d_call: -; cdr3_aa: CASSLGWGGQGGYTF; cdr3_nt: TGTGCCAGCAGCTTAGGGTGGGGAGGGCAAGGTGGCTACACCTTC
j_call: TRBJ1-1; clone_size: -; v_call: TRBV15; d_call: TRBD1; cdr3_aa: CATAGQGAPTEAFF; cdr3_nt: TGTGCCACCGCCGGACAGGGGGCGCCCACTGAAGCTTTCTTT
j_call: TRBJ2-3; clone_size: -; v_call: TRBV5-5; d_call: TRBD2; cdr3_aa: CASSVGLADYYTDTQYF; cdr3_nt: TGTGCCAGCAGCGTCGGACTAGCAGATTATTACACAGATACGCAGTATTTT
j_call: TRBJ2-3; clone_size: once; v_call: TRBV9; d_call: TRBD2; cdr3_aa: CASSARSSGSPSTDTQYF; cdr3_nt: TGTGCCAGCAGCGCCCGGTCTAGCGGGAGCCCCAGCACAGATACGCAGTATTTT
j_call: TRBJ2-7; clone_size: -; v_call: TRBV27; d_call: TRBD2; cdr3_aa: CASSPQLAGGLVQYF; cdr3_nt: TGTGCCAGCAGTCCCCAGCTAGCGGGAGGGTTAGTTCAGTACTTC
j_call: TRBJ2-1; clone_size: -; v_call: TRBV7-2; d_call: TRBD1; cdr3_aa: CASSFSWTGGNEQFF; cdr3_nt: TGTGCCAGCAGCTTTTCCTGGACAGGGGGCAATGAGCAGTTCTTC
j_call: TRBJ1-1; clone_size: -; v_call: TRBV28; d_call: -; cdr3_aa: CASSSGRTEAFF; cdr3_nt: TGTGCCAGCAGCTCAGGGAGGACTGAAGCTTTCTTT
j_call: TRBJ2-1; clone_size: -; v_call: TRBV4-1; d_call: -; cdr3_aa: CASSQDTGVWGNEQFF; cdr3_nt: TGCGCCAGCAGCCAAGACACGGGAGTTTGGGGCAATGAGCAGTTCTTC
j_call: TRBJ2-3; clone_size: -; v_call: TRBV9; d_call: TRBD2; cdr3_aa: CASSVTSSGHSTDTQYF; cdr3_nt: TGTGCCAGCAGCGTAACCTCTAGCGGACATAGCACAGATACGCAGTATTTT
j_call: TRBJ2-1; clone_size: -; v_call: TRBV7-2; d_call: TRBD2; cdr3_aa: CASSPGLAGVGEQFF; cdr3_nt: TGTGCCAGCAGCCCGGGACTAGCGGGAGTGGGTGAGCAGTTCTTC
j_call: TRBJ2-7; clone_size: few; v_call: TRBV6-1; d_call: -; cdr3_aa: CASQTGSSYEQYF; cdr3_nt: TGTGCCAGTCAGACCGGGAGCTCCTACGAGCAGTACTTC
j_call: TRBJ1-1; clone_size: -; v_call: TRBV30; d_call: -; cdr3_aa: CAWTRTGLTEAFF; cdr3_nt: TGTGCCTGGACCCGAACAGGGTTGACTGAAGCTTTCTTT
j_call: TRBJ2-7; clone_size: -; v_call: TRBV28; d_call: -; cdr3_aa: CASTWTASSYEQYF; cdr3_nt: TGTGCCAGCACCTGGACAGCGTCCTCCTACGAGCAGTACTTC
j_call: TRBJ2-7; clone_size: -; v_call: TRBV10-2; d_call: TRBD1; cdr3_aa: CASASLGTGGDEQYF; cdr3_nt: TGCGCCAGCGCTTCCCTCGGGACAGGGGGCGACGAGCAGTACTTC
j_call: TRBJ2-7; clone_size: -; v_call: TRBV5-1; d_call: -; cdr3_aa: CASSSTRAYEQYF; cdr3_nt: TGCGCCAGCAGCTCAACACGGGCCTACGAGCAGTACTTC
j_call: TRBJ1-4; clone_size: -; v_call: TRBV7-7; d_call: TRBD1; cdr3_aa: CASSPEPGQKNEKLFF; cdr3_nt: TGTGCTAGCAGCCCTGAGCCGGGACAGAAGAATGAAAAACTGTTTTTT
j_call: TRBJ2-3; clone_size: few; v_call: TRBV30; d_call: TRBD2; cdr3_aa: CAWRLAGGSDTQYF; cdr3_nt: TGTGCCTGGAGACTAGCGGGAGGCTCAGATACGCAGTATTTT
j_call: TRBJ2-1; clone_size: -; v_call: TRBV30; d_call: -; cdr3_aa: CAWSAQSPWANEQFF; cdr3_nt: TGTGCCTGGAGTGCCCAAAGCCCCTGGGCCAATGAGCAGTTCTTC
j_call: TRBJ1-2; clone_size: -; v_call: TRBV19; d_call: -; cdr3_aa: CASIMRPDNYGYTF; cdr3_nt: TGTGCCAGTATTATGCGGCCTGATAACTATGGCTACACCTTC
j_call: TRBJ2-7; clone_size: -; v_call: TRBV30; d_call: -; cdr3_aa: CAWTGRPGSSYEQYF; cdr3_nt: TGTGCCTGGACTGGCCGGCCAGGGTCCTCCTACGAGCAGTACTTC
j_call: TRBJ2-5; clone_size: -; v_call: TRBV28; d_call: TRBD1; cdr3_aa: CASIDRGLSSQETQYF; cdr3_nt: TGTGCCAGCATTGACAGGGGGCTTTCTAGCCAAGAGACCCAGTACTTC
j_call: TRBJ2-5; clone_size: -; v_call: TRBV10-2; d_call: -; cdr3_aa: CASSRDRQETQYF; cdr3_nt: TGCGCCAGCAGCCGAGACAGGCAAGAGACCCAGTACTTC
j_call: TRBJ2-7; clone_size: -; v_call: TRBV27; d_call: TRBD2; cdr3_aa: CASSLGTRREQYF; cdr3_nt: TGTGCCAGCAGTTTAGGGACTAGGCGTGAGCAGTACTTC
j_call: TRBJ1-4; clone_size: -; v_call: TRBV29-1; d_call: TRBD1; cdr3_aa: CSGQGAANEKLFF; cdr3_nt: TGCAGCGGACAGGGGGCGGCTAATGAAAAACTGTTTTTT
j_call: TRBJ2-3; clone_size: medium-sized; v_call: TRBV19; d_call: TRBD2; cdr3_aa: CASSLGEGTDTQYF; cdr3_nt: TGTGCCAGTAGTCTGGGGGAGGGTACAGATACGCAGTATTTT